This T cell receptor (beta chain) was retrieved from a study of shared clonotypes between healthy human individuals. In the study overall: Donor ages ranged 18 to 49 years: a couple of women, a few men.

Naivety among CD8 cells was defined by CD45RO negativity and positive CCR7 selection, thereby excluding terminally differentiated effector memory CD45RA+ cells. There were no recent acute infections or vaccinations among the donors, who were healthy HIV-negative adults. Study-wide points: Depth was large, yet rarefaction showed that sorted-subset sequencing was incomplete.

At least ten counts were recorded for this clone. Its antigen is unknown. Profiled with immunoSEQ multiplex PCR; TCRdb holds only in-frame clones, not every one. The sample shows over 2 million clones, approximately 95% of them seen only once. The CDR3 spans 12 residues. V shed 6 bases and J shed 1 base, with 9 bases lying between them. Germline V gene data show CDR1 as SQVTM and CDR2 as ANQGSEA. Sequencing input: naive CD8+ T cells sorted from blood. The TCR sequence derives from a man younger than 35 in good health. The chain is built from TRBV29-1 and TRBJ1-2; unclear D gene. DNA for the CDR3: TGCAGCGTGTTCGCCGTTAACTATGGCTACACCTTC. Translated, it gives CSVFAVNYGYTF.